Each of the 19 T cell receptor beta chains below was sequenced from the same sample in a study of blood T cell repertoires in COVID-19 (dated by TCRdb to 2018 to 2021). Receptor libraries were prepared by the immunoSEQ multiplex PCR assay. Held by TCRdb, this immuneACCESS table contains in-frame sequences only and omits some clones. Under half of the omission traces to an unresolved V gene where checked; the cause of the rest is unknown. The sample data list 110,000 to 150,000 clones, and just over 85% of these were observed just once. The top ten constitute less than 2% of the sample. Sequences were obtained from peripheral blood. The receptors shown here come from a woman in her sixties or seventies with acute or convalescent COVID-19.

This chain links TRBV9 with TRBJ2-2; D might be TRBD2 (7 bases). CDR1 is SGDLS and CDR2 is YYNGEE in the germline V gene. Trimming pared 0 bases from V and 2 bases from J, leaving 14 bases between. The CDR3 runs to 17 residues. The CDR3 sequence: CASSVASGGGNTGELFF. As DNA, the CDR3 is TGTGCCAGCAGCGTAGCCTCGGGCGGGGGCAACACCGGGGAGCTGTTTTTT.

The rearrangement links TRBV30 to TRBJ1-2, with TRBD1 as a possible D gene (5 bases). The V and J ends lost 8 bases and 4 bases respectively, with 14 bases between them. Germline CDR1 GTSNPN, CDR2 SVGIG (reference sequence). CDR3 length: 12 residues. The CDR3 bases are TGTGCCCTTGGGGCGGGGGGCTATGGCTACACCTTC. This translates into CALGAGGYGYTF. The full variable domain, rest sourced from reference TRBV30 and TRBJ1-2, is SQTIHQWPATLVQPVGSPLSLECTVEGTSNPNLYWYRQAAGRGLQLLFYSVGIGQISSEVPQNLSASRPQDRQFILSSKKLLLSDSGFYLCALGAGGYGYTFGSGTRLTVV.

The V and J genes are TRBV12-3 or TRBV12-4 and TRBJ1-2; D uncertain. The CDR3 contains 13 residues. The V gene lost 1 base and the J gene lost 4 bases, with 7 bases spanning the gap. The CDR3 region has the DNA TGTGCCAGCAGTTTAGGGGCCAGCTATGGCTACACCTTC. This codes for CASSLGASYGYTF.

This chain links TRBV30 with TRBJ2-7; D might be TRBD2 (5 bases). The V and J ends lost 1 base and 1 base respectively, with 11 bases between them. This CDR3 spans 14 amino acids. Germline V gene lookup returns CDR1 GTSNPN and CDR2 SVGIG (reference sequence). CDR3 sequence reads: CAWSAYGVSYEQYF. Here the CDR3 DNA reads TGTGCCTGGAGTGCCTACGGGGTTTCCTACGAGCAGTACTTC.

The chain combines TRBV19 with TRBJ2-2, with 8 bases matching TRBD1. The V gene end was trimmed by 4 bases and the J gene end by 0 bases; junction bases not matched to a gene: 4. CDR1 is LNHDA and CDR2 is SQIVND in the germline V gene (reference sequence). The CDR3 is 16 residues long. Here the CDR3 DNA reads TGTGCCAGTAGTAGACAGGGGTTTGCGAACACCGGGGAGCTGTTTTTT. Its translation: CASSRQGFANTGELFF.

This clone was observed once. The CDR3 DNA follows: TGTGCCAGCAGGAACCCTACAGGGGGCGCTTCTACTGAAGCTTTCTTT. Its translation is CASRNPTGGASTEAFF. V gene TRBV27 combines with J gene TRBJ1-1; 9 bases are a match to TRBD1. V was clipped by 6 bases and J by 5 bases; unmatched bases: 13. CDR1 is MNHEY, CDR2 SMNVEV, per germline (reference sequence). This CDR3 has 16 amino acids.

The chain is built from TRBV27 and TRBJ2-1; 12 bases fit TRBD2. This CDR3 contains 18 residues. J was trimmed by 3 bases and V by 5 bases; bases with no gene match: 11. Germline V CDR1 and CDR2: MNHEY, SMNVEV (reference sequence). As DNA, the CDR3 is TGTGCCAGCAGTCCCGGACTAGCGGGGAAAGATAACTACAATGAGCAGTTCTTC. Encoded protein: CASSPGLAGKDNYNEQFF.

This clone was seen only once. V is TRBV4-1 and J is TRBJ1-2; possible D gene TRBD1, 6 bases. CDR1 and CDR2 (germline): MGHRA, YSYEKL. The CDR3 runs to 15 residues. Trimming cost V 2 bases and J 0 bases, with 10 bases left between them. CDR3 region: CASSQLDRSNYGYTF. The CDR3, as DNA: TGCGCCAGCAGCCAATTGGACAGATCTAACTATGGCTACACCTTC.

The genes are TRBV7-2 and TRBJ1-1, with 10 bases fitting TRBD1. V lost 5 bases and J lost 6; bases outside the gene matches: 12. Per germline, CDR1 SGHTA and CDR2 FQGNSA. The CDR3 runs to 16 residues. CDR3 sequence: CASSQHRQGAGAEAFF. In DNA form, the CDR3 reads TGTGCCAGCAGCCAGCACCGACAGGGGGCAGGCGCTGAAGCTTTCTTT. The complete variable domain, with remaining parts taken from reference TRBV7-2 and TRBJ1-1, reads GAGVSQSPSNKVTEKGKDVELRCDPISGHTALYWYRQSLGQGLEFLIYFQGNSAPDKSGLPSDRFSAERTGGSVSTLTIQRTQQEDSAVYLCASSQHRQGAGAEAFFGQGTRLTVV.

About this clone: This same CDR3 is encoded by further DNA sequences in the sample. V and J are TRBV7-2 and TRBJ2-7; D is undetermined. The germline V gene has CDR1 SGHTA and CDR2 FQGNSA. The length of the CDR3 is 11 residues. V lost 5 bases and J 3 bases, leaving 5 bases between the germline ends. CDR3 sequence (DNA): TGTGCCAGCAGCCCCGGCTACGAGCAGTACTTC. Amino acid sequence: CASSPGYEQYF.

The chain combines TRBV6-2 or TRBV6-3 with TRBJ2-7; D gene uncertain. Trimming removed 6 bases from V and 3 bases from J, with 15 bases in between. This CDR3 has 14 residues. Germline V lookup: CDR1 MNHEY, CDR2 SVGEGT. Here the CDR3 reads CASSGQALLYEQYF. Written as DNA, the CDR3 is TGTGCCAGCAGCGGGCAGGCCCTCCTCTACGAGCAGTACTTC.

The chain combines TRBV3-1 (or the pseudogene TRBV3-2) with TRBJ1-2, with TRBD1 matching over 10 bases. The J segment lost 5 bases and the V segment lost 2 bases, leaving 11 bases of the junction unmatched. The CDR3 is 17 amino acids. Germline CDR1 is LGHDT and CDR2 is YNNKEL (reference sequence). The CDR3 loop reads CASSQRWDRGRVYGYTF. CDR3 bases: TGTGCCAGCAGCCAAAGATGGGACAGGGGAAGGGTTTATGGCTACACCTTC.

V and J are TRBV24-1 and TRBJ1-2; the D gene is possibly TRBD1 (5 bases). Germline V gene sequence: CDR1 KGHDR, CDR2 SFDVKD. The CDR3 runs to 13 residues. V dropped 1 base and J dropped 7 bases, with 9 bases sitting between them. CDR3 in DNA: TGTGCCACCAGTGATTTTCGGACACTTGGCTACACCTTC. Translation: CATSDFRTLGYTF.

A single count supports this clone. This chain's CDR3 is CASSLSPQVTGELFF. The CDR3 region has the DNA TGTGCCAGCAGCCTCAGTCCCCAAGTTACCGGGGAGCTGTTTTTT. This chain links TRBV7-2 with TRBJ2-2; D is undetermined. Germline loops: CDR1 SGHTA, CDR2 FQGNSA. The CDR3 covers 15 residues. The ends were cut back, 5 bases at V and 5 bases at J, with 15 bases in the middle. The whole variable domain, remainder taken from reference TRBV7-2 and TRBJ2-2, is GAGVSQSPSNKVTEKGKDVELRCDPISGHTALYWYRQSLGQGLEFLIYFQGNSAPDKSGLPSDRFSAERTGGSVSTLTIQRTQQEDSAVYLCASSLSPQVTGELFFGEGSRLTVL.

The chain links TRBV7-3 to TRBJ2-1, with 10 positions matching TRBD2. The J segment lost 5 bases and the V segment lost 5 bases, leaving 6 bases of the junction unmatched. The CDR3 has 15 residues. Germline V gene data show CDR1 as SGHTA and CDR2 as FQGTGA. CDR3 loop: CASSDGTSAHNEQFF. The CDR3 DNA reads as TGTGCCAGCAGCGACGGGACTAGCGCTCACAATGAGCAGTTCTTC.

The chain couples TRBV6-6 to TRBJ1-5, with D maybe TRBD1 (6 bases). The CDR3 is 15 amino acids. V lost 5 bases to trimming and J lost 0 bases, with 11 bases between them. The germline CDR1 and CDR2 sequences are MNHNY and SVGAGI (reference sequence). The CDR3 DNA is TGTGCCAGCAGTAACAGGGCGGATAGCAATCAGCCCCAGCATTTT. It translates to CASSNRADSNQPQHF.

This chain links TRBV10-3 with TRBJ2-7, with 10 bases fitting TRBD1. J gave up 6 bases and V 10 bases, and 9 bases lay outside the gene matches. This CDR3 has 13 amino acids. CDR1 is ENHRY and CDR2 is SYGVKD in the germline V gene. CDR3 protein: CASEGQGSGEQYF. The CDR3 coding sequence is TGTGCCAGCGAGGGACAGGGGAGTGGCGAGCAGTACTTC.

CDR3 region: CASTNRDRVFSGYTF. CDR3 nucleotide sequence: TGTGCCAGTACCAATCGGGACAGGGTTTTCAGCGGCTACACCTTC. The chain recombines TRBV19 with TRBJ1-2, with 9 bases that match TRBD1. This CDR3 spans 15 amino acids. Germline V gene lookup returns CDR1 LNHDA and CDR2 SQIVND (reference sequence). The trim removed 7 bases at V and 8 bases at J, leaving 14 bases unmatched.

The chain combines TRBV9 with TRBJ1-2; D remains unclear. Germline CDR1 and CDR2: SGDLS and YYNGEE. The CDR3 covers 14 residues. V was shortened by 4 bases and J by 4 bases, with 14 bases between the two germline ends. The CDR3 DNA reads as TGTGCCAGCAGCCGAATTGCGGGATCCTATGGCTACACCTTC. It is translated as CASSRIAGSYGYTF.